Each of the 10 T cell receptor beta chains below was sequenced from the same sample in a study of T cells in Graves' hyperthyroidism and ophthalmopathy. The source material, RNA transcripts, was used to amplify TCR beta CDR3 regions. During a first-round RT-PCR of the TCR CDR3, the HTBI primer set was used. TCRdb redid the calling of the multiplex PCR reads with MiXCR, one entry per CDR3 protein. The table has about 370,000 distinct CDR3 sequences, around 15% seen once; the top ten hold roughly a fifth. Input material: blood. These receptors were obtained from an older woman with Graves' ophthalmopathy.

At least ten counts were recorded for this clonotype. The chain joins TRBV2 to TRBJ2-2; D gene uncertain. Germline V CDR1 and CDR2: SNHLY, FYNNEI. The CDR3 is made up of 13 amino acids. V dropped 6 bases and J dropped 5 bases, with 10 bases sitting between them. The CDR3 DNA reads as TGTGCCAGCAGAGTTACCCCGACCGGGGAGCTGTTTTTT. It yields the protein CASRVTPTGELFF.

This clonotype was observed many times. V and J are TRBV11-2 and TRBJ2-7; the match to TRBD2 covers 8 bases. This CDR3 is built from 18 residues. The J segment lost 3 bases and the V segment lost 0 bases, leaving 13 bases of the junction unmatched. Germline-derived CDR1 and CDR2 are SGHAT and FQNNGV. CDR3: CASSLEPRAGGGIYEQYF. In nucleotides, the CDR3 is TGTGCCAGCAGCTTAGAGCCCCGCGCCGGGGGGGGGATCTACGAGCAGTACTTC.

In this sample, this clonotype turned up many times. The chain carries TRBV3-1 and TRBJ1-1, with D possibly matching TRBD1 (5 bases). Germline loops: CDR1 LGHDT, CDR2 YNNKEL (reference sequence). V was trimmed by 2 bases and J by 4 bases, leaving 11 bases between them. The CDR3 is made up of 14 amino acids. The CDR3 here is CASSQQGTGTEAFF. The CDR3, as DNA: TGTGCCAGCAGCCAACAGGGAACGGGCACTGAAGCTTTCTTT.

The chain is built from TRBV19 and TRBJ1-1; D call uncertain. Trimming cost V 5 bases and J 5 bases, with 12 bases left between them. The CDR3 contains 13 residues. The germline gives CDR1 LNHDA, CDR2 SQIVND (reference sequence). CDR3 DNA: TGTGCCAGTAGTCCTCTCGGAAGAACTGAAGCTTTCTTT. Its protein is CASSPLGRTEAFF. Supplemented by reference TRBV19 and TRBJ1-1, the full variable domain reads DGGITQSPKYLFRKEGQNVTLSCEQNLNHDAMYWYRQDPGQGLRLIYYSQIVNDFQKGDIAEGYSVSREKKESFPLTVTSAQKNPTAFYLCASSPLGRTEAFFGQGTRLTVV.

Remarks on this clonotype: A read error may be the cause here, since a much bigger clone is one base away. This sequence joins TRBV7-8 and TRBJ1-5; TRBD1 aligns across 7 bases. From germline, CDR1 is SGHVS and CDR2 FQNEAQ. The CDR3 totals 15 residues. The DNA of the CDR3 is TGTGCCAGCAGCCCGGTGACAGGGTTCAATAAGCCCCAGCATTTT. This gives the protein CASSPVTGFNKPQHF.

This clonotype was recorded a few times. The chain couples TRBV28 to TRBJ2-7, with 9 bases lining up with TRBD2. Germline CDR1 MDHEN, CDR2 SYDVKM. With 5 bases clipped from V and 7 bases from J, the junction kept 9 bases outside the gene matches. The CDR3 contains 14 residues. The CDR3 coding sequence is TGTGCCAGCAGTGCCCTCCCGCGGGGGGGGGAGCAGTACTTC. Translating gives CASSALPRGGEQYF.

This rearrangement joins TRBV11-2 to TRBJ2-7, with TRBD2 identical over 7 bases. The CDR3 is made up of 18 amino acids. The germline CDR1 and CDR2 sequences are SGHAT and FQNNGV. J was trimmed by 2 bases and V by 5 bases; bases with no gene match: 18. This CDR3 reads CASSVGGTRAGWAYEQYF. The CDR3 nucleotides are TGTGCCAGCAGCGTAGGAGGGACCCGAGCGGGATGGGCCTACGAGCAGTACTTC.

The J gene is TRBJ1-5, the V gene TRBV25-1, with TRBD1 as a possible D gene (6 bases). This CDR3 has 14 residues. Per the germline V gene, CDR1 is MGHDK and CDR2 is SYGVNS. Trimming shortened V by 6 bases and J by 2 bases, and 11 bases separated the two germline ends. CDR3 DNA sequence: TGTGCCAGCAGGTCAGGGGCAGGCAATCAGCCCCAGCATTTT. It translates to CASRSGAGNQPQHF.

This clonotype came up a few times. The chain combines TRBV19 with TRBJ2-2; D not resolved. The germline V gene encodes CDR1 LNHDA and CDR2 SQIVND (reference sequence). V was pared by 10 bases and J by 2 bases, with 14 bases between. The CDR3 extends over 14 amino acids. CDR3 amino acids: CATSDGVNTGELFF. Written as DNA, the CDR3 is TGTGCCACCTCAGACGGCGTAAACACCGGGGAGCTGTTTTTT. Looking up the rest from reference TRBV19 and TRBJ2-2 gives the full variable domain: DGGITQSPKYLFRKEGQNVTLSCEQNLNHDAMYWYRQDPGQGLRLIYYSQIVNDFQKGDIAEGYSVSREKKESFPLTVTSAQKNPTAFYLCATSDGVNTGELFFGEGSRLTVL.

Only a few counts were recorded for this clonotype. This chain uses TRBV28 with TRBJ2-1, with 7 nucleotides matching TRBD2. Losses at the gene ends were 6 bases for V and 5 bases for J; bases not matched to a gene: 10. This CDR3 has 15 amino acids. Germline V lookup: CDR1 MDHEN, CDR2 SYDVKM. CDR3 protein: CASRVAGTMNNEQFF. The CDR3 DNA is TGTGCCAGCAGGGTGGCCGGGACTATGAACAATGAGCAGTTCTTC.